This record looks at one T cell receptor beta chain sequence and its context. The data derive from a study of blood T cell repertoires in COVID-19. In the study overall: The United States, Italy and Spain provided the acute and convalescent COVID-19 samples. The analysed material was cDNA or gDNA that came from T cells, B-cell-depleted T cells, or PBMCs.

The length of the CDR3 is 17 residues. Per germline, CDR1 KGHDR and CDR2 SFDVKD. V dropped 9 bases and J dropped 6; count of bases not matched to a gene: 16. In the original workflow: Amplification from reference gene primers served as the basis for estimated nucleated cell counts. Sequenced by immunoSEQ multiplex PCR; TCRdb stores in-frame clones only, minus some. That table is the source of V, J and clone size, and D and trimming were worked out from the DNA. The table includes 150,000 to 200,000 clones, around 90% detected once. Sequenced: peripheral blood. This sequence was found in a man aged 60 to 75 with acute or convalescent COVID-19. The chain joins TRBV24-1 to TRBJ2-3; TRBD2 matches 11 bases. The CDR3 sequence is CATGLGLAGGMRDTQYF. CDR3 coding DNA: TGTGCCACCGGATTGGGGCTAGCGGGGGGTATGAGGGATACGCAGTATTTT.